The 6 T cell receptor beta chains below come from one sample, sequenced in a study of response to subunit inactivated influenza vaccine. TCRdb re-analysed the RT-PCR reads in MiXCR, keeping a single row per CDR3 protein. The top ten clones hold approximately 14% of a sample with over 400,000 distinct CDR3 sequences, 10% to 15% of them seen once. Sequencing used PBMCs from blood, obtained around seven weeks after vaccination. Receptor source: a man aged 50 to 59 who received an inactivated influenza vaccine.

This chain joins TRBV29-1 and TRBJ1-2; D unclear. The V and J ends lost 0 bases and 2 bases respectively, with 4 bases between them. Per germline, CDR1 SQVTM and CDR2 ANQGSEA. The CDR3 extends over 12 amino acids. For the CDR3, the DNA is TGCAGCGTTGAAGACCACAACTATGGCTACACCTTC. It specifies CSVEDHNYGYTF.

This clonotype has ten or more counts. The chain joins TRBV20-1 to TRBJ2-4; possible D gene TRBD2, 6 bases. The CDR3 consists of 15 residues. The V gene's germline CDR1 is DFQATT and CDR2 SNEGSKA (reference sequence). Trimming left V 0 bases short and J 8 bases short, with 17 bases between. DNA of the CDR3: TGCAGTGCTAGAGATTTGTCGGCGGGGAGCGACATTCAGTACTTC. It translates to CSARDLSAGSDIQYF.

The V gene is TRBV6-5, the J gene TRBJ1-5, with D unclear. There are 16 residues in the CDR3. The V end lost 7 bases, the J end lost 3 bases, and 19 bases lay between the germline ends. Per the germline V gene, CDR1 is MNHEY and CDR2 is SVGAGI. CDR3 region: CASIIWAAGPNQPQHF. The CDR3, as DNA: TGTGCCAGCATTATTTGGGCGGCTGGTCCCAATCAGCCCCAGCATTTT.

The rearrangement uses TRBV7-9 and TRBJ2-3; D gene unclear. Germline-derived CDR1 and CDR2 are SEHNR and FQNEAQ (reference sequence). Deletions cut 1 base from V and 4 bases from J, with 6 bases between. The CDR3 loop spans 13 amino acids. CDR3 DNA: TGTGCCAGCAGCTTAGGGAAGGCAGATACGCAGTATTTT. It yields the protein CASSLGKADTQYF.

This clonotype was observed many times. The CDR3 sequence: CASSFLGDEQFF. The CDR3 bases are TGTGCCAGCAGTTTTTTGGGTGATGAGCAGTTCTTC. The chain uses TRBV12-3 or TRBV12-4 and TRBJ2-1, with D unclear. V dropped 3 bases and J dropped 8 bases, with 8 bases sitting between them. The CDR3 sequence is 12 residues long.

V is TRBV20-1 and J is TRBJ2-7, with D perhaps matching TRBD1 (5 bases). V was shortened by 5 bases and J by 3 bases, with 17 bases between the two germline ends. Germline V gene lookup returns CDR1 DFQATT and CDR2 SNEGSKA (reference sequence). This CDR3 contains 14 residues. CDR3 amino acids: CSASPDSISYEQYF. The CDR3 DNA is TGCAGTGCTTCCCCAGACAGCATCAGCTACGAGCAGTACTTC.